This T cell receptor beta chain was obtained from a study of shared clonotypes between healthy human individuals. Points from the study as a whole: Non-shared clonotypes displayed generation probabilities falling below those of clonotypes present in all four donors.

There are 14 residues in the CDR3. The ends lost 9 bases at V and 5 bases at J; junction bases unmatched: 11. Germline CDR1 reads MNHNS; CDR2 reads SASEGT. Splitting the CD4+ cells yielded a CD45RA+ naive subset and a CD45RA-negative memory subset. This table comes from immunoSEQ multiplex PCR, and its TCRdb copy is limited to in-frame clones, with some not included. The table shows 2.3 million or so clones, with approximately 93% occurring only once. With regard to this clone: Its target is not known.

The chain uses TRBV6-1 and TRBJ2-7; 9 nucleotides match TRBD1. The receptor comes from a man between 18 and 29 years old in good health. Some clones in this sample may be carry-over from other donors' samples. The sequenced material came from naive CD4+ T cells from PBMCs. The subset: CD45RA+ positively selected. The CDR3 spells CASNTGTGLNEQYF. The CDR3 nucleotides read TGTGCCAGTAACACCGGGACAGGGCTCAACGAGCAGTACTTC.